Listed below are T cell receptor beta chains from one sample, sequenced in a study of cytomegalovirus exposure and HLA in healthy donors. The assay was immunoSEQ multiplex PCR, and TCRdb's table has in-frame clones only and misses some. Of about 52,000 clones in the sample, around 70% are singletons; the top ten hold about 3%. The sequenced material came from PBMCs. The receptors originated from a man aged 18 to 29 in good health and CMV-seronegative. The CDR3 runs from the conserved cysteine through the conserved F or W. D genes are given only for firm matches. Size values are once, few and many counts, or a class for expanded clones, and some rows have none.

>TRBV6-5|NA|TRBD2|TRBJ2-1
TGTGCCAGCAGTTACCGCCCAGCGGGACTCAATGAGCAGTTCTTC
CASSYRPAGLNEQFF
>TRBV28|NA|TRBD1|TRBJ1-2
TGTGCCAGCAGTCGTGGACAGGACTATGGCTACACCTTC
CASSRGQDYGYTF
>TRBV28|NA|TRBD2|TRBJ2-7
TGTGCCATCCAAAGGGGACTCTCATTAGGACTAGCGGAAAACTACGAGCAGTACTTC
CAIQRGLSLGLAENYEQYF
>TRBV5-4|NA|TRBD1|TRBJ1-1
TGTGCCAGCAGGCCGGGACAGGGGCCCAGGGACACTGAAGCTTTCTTT
CASRPGQGPRDTEAFF
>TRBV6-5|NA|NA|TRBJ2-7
TGTGCCAGCGCTAAGATACCTTACGAGCAGTACTTC
CASAKIPYEQYF
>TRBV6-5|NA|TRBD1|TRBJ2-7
TGTGCCAGCAGTTACGGGCAGGGGGCCTCCTACGAGCAGTACTTC
CASSYGQGASYEQYF
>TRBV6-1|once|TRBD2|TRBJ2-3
TGTGCCAGCAGCGCACTAGCGGGGAGCACAGATACGCAGTATTTT
CASSALAGSTDTQYF
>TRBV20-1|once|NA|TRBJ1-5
TGCAGTGCTAGAGAAGTCGAGGAACATTTT
CSAREVEEHF
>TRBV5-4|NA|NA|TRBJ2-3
TGTGCCAGCAGCTTGGAGTACATCACAGATACGCAGTATTTT
CASSLEYITDTQYF
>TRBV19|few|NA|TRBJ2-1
TGTGCCAGTAGTATTCAGGGCTATGAGCAGTTCTTC
CASSIQGYEQFF
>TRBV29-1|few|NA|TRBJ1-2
TGCAGCGGGGGGAGCATGAGACAGGCCGGCTACACCTTC
CSGGSMRQAGYTF
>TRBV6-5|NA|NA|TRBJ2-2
TGTGCCAGCAGGCCCCTCGGGGGCACCGGGGAGCTGTTTTTT
CASRPLGGTGELFF
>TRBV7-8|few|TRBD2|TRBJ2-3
TGTGCCAGCAGGCCACGGACTAGCGGCACAGATACGCAGTATTTT
CASRPRTSGTDTQYF
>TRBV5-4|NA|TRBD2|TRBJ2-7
TGTGCCAGCAGCCCGGACGGGGGAGGGTCTTTCTACGAGCAGTACTTC
CASSPDGGGSFYEQYF
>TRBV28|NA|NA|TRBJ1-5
TGTGCCAGCACCATAGGGGGTTTGCAGCTCAATCAGCCCCAGCATTTT
CASTIGGLQLNQPQHF
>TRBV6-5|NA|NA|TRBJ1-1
TGTGCCAGCAGTTACGGGGCAACATCGAACACTGAAGCTTTCTTT
CASSYGATSNTEAFF
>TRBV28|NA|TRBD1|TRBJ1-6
TGTGCCAGCAGTTTAGGGGGACAGGGAGTTTCACCCCTCCACTTT
CASSLGGQGVSPLHF
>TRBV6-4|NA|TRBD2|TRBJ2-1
TGTGCCAGCAGTGACTCTACTAGCGGGAGCAATGAGCAGTTCTTC
CASSDSTSGSNEQFF
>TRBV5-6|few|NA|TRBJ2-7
TGTGCCAGCACCCTCGGGGGTACCTACGAGCAGTACTTC
CASTLGGTYEQYF
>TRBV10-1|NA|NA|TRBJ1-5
TGCGCCAGCAACAAACAGGTAAGCAATCAGCCCCAGCATTTT
CASNKQVSNQPQHF
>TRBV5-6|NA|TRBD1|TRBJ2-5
TGTGCCAGCAGCTTGAACAGGGGTTCAGAGACCCAGTACTTC
CASSLNRGSETQYF
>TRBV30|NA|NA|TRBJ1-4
TGTGCCTGGAGTCTTGGCCCAGAACTGTTTTTT
CAWSLGPELFF
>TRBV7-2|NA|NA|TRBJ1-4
TGTGCCAGCAGCTTAGTAGGCAGGGGACTGTTTTTT
CASSLVGRGLFF